These T cell receptor beta chains were read from a single sample in a study of blood T cell repertoires in COVID-19. Assay: immunoSEQ multiplex PCR; the TCRdb copy retains only in-frame clones and omits some. The sample consists of tens of thousands of clones, roughly 82% of them appearing once. Sequencing input: peripheral blood. These receptors were collected from a woman aged 55 to 70 with acute or convalescent COVID-19. CDR3s leave out the opening cysteine and the closing phenylalanine or tryptophan. The order of the fields is D gene, J gene, clone size, V gene, CDR3 protein. The D gene is left open where the match is weak. The size entry is marked missing in some rows and otherwise reads once, few, many or a size class.

TRBD1 TRBJ1-2 . TRBV4-2 ASSQDKTGSDGYT
TRBD1 TRBJ2-2 . TRBV11-2 ASSINRGPGELF
. TRBJ2-3 . TRBV2 ASSDQALFSTDTQY
. TRBJ1-1 . TRBV6-2/TRBV6-3 ASSYVEDWTEAF
. TRBJ1-1 once TRBV27 ASSIKGMLNTEAF
. TRBJ2-5 . TRBV29-1 SVVRGGQETQY
. TRBJ1-5 . TRBV6-2/TRBV6-3 ASSGPRTEGNQPQH
TRBD1 TRBJ2-2 . TRBV28 ASLRDRARGELF
. TRBJ1-6 . TRBV5-1 ASSLAGRSPLH
. TRBJ1-6 . TRBV28 ASSLPDSLNSYNSPLH
TRBD1 TRBJ1-5 . TRBV6-5 ASQGGSVFNQPQH
. TRBJ1-4 . TRBV2 ASSRSHVTDEKLF
. TRBJ2-3 . TRBV4-1 ASSQDSRGSSTDTQY
. TRBJ1-2 . TRBV2 ASSEGGNYGYT
. TRBJ2-3 . TRBV7-8 ASSLRSGLNTDTQY
TRBD1 TRBJ2-7 . TRBV5-1 ASSVWDSDYEQY
. TRBJ1-3 few TRBV4-1 ASSRTGASGNTIY
TRBD2 TRBJ2-1 few TRBV4-2 ASSQVRAGDDNEQF
. TRBJ2-2 . TRBV5-6 ASSGIDGGVTGELF
TRBD1 TRBJ2-2 . TRBV6-6 ATGQGTTGELF
. TRBJ1-2 . TRBV6-5 ASSYTGPKGNGYT
. TRBJ2-7 . TRBV5-6 ASSLARQVYEQY
TRBD2 TRBJ2-7 . TRBV11-2 ASSFPLGGAYEQY
. TRBJ2-1 . TRBV18 ASSQGQLVLGDEQF
. TRBJ2-3 . TRBV5-1 ASSRRQNTDTQY
TRBD1 TRBJ1-5 . TRBV15 ATSRGDRDSNQPQH
. TRBJ2-2 few TRBV6-5 ASMRDTGELF
TRBD2 TRBJ2-3 . TRBV7-3 ASRPSGGALDTQY
. TRBJ1-4 . TRBV15 ATSTEGAVTNEKLF
TRBD2 TRBJ2-3 . TRBV11-2 ASSLGLAWNTQY
. TRBJ2-5 few TRBV3-1/TRBV3-2 ASSQVGGQETQY
. TRBJ1-1 few TRBV7-9 ASSLQGYTEAF
TRBD2 TRBJ2-3 . TRBV9 ASGVAGGPTDTQY
TRBD2 TRBJ2-1 once TRBV7-9 ASSLFGDSGSFQF
TRBD1 TRBJ1-1 . TRBV29-1 SGRTGLNTEAF
TRBD2 TRBJ2-1 . TRBV20-1 SATDPLAGEYNEQF
TRBD1 TRBJ1-5 . TRBV10-3 ATRQGENQPQH
TRBD1 TRBJ1-2 . TRBV18 ASSPPDRGHGYT
. TRBJ2-7 once TRBV9 ASSVGGTNYEQY